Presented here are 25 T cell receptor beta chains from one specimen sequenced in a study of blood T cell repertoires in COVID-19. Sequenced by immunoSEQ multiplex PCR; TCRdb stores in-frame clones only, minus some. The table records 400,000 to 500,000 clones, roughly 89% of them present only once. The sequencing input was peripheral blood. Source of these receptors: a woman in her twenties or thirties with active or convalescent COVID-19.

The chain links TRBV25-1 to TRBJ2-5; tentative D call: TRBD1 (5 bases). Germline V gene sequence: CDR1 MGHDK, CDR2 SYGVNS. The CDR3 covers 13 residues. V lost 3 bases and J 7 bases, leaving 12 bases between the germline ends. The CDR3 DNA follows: TGTGCCAGCAGTGAGCGCAGGGAAGGGACCCAGTACTTC. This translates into CASSERREGTQYF.

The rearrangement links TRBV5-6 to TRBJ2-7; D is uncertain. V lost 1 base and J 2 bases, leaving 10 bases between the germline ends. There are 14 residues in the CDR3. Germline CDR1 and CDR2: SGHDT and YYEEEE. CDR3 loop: CASSLRQAPYEQYF. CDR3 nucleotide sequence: TGTGCCAGCAGCTTGAGGCAGGCACCCTACGAGCAGTACTTC.

This CDR3 reads CASSQPNKGTNEKLFF. The CDR3, as DNA: TGTGCCAGCAGCCAACCCAACAAGGGGACTAATGAAAAACTGTTTTTT. The chain employs TRBV3-1 (or the pseudogene TRBV3-2) and TRBJ1-4; possible D gene TRBD1, 5 bases. Trimming removed 2 bases at V and 2 bases at J, with 12 bases between. This CDR3 is built from 16 residues. Germline CDR1 is LGHDT and CDR2 is YNNKEL (reference sequence).

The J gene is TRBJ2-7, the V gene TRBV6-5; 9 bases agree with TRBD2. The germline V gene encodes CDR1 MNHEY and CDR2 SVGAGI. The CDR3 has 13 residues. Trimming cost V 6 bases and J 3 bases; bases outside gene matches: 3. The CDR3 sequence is CASRRAGGYEQYF. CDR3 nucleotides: TGTGCCAGCAGACGAGCGGGAGGCTACGAGCAGTACTTC.

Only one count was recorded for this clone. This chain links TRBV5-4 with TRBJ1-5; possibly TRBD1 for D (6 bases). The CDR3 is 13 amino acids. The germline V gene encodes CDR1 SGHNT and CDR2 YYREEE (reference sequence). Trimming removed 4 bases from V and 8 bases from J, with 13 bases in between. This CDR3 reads CASSRNRDEPQHF. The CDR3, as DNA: TGTGCCAGCAGCAGAAACAGGGATGAGCCCCAGCATTTT.

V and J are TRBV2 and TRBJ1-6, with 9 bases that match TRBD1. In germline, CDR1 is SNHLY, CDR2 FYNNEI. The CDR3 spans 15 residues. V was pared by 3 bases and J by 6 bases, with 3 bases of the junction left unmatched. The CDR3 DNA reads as TGTGCCAGCAGTGACCGGGACAGGGTTAATTCACCCCTCCACTTT. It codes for CASSDRDRVNSPLHF. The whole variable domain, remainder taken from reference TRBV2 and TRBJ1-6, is EPEVTQTPSHQVTQMGQEVILRCVPISNHLYFYWYRQILGQKVEFLVSFYNNEISEKSEIFDDQFSVERPDGSNFTLKIRSTKLEDSAMYFCASSDRDRVNSPLHFGNGTRLTVT.

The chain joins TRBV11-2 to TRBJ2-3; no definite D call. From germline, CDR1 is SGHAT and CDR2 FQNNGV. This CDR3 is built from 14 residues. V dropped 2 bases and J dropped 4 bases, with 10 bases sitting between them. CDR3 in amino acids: CASSLLLVPDTQYF. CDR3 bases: TGTGCCAGCAGCTTATTGCTAGTGCCAGATACGCAGTATTTT. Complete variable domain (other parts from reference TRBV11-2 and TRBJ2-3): EAGVAQSPRYKIIEKRQSVAFWCNPISGHATLYWYQQILGQGPKLLIQFQNNGVVDDSQLPKDRFSAERLKGVDSTLKIQPAKLEDSAVYLCASSLLLVPDTQYFGPGTRLTVL.

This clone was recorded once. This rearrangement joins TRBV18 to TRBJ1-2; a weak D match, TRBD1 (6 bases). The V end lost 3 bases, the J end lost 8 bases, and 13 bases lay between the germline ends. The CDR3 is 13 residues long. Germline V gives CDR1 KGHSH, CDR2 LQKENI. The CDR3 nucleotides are TGTGCCAGCTCACCCCGGGAACAGGGAGGCTACACCTTC. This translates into CASSPREQGGYTF.

The CDR3 DNA sequence: TGTGTCTCGAGGGGGGGGTACAATGAGCAGTTCTTC. Its protein is CVSRGGYNEQFF. J is TRBJ2-1 and V is TRBV2; possible D gene TRBD2, 7 bases. Germline values: CDR1 SNHLY, CDR2 FYNNEI. The CDR3 consists of 12 residues.

CDR3 amino acids: CSVAGTRETQYF. Written as DNA, the CDR3 is TGCAGCGTGGCCGGGACTAGGGAGACCCAGTACTTC. J is TRBJ2-5 and V is TRBV29-1, with TRBD2 identical over 8 bases. From germline, CDR1 is SQVTM and CDR2 ANQGSEA. This CDR3 spans 12 amino acids. The trim removed 6 bases at V and 5 bases at J, leaving 5 bases unmatched.

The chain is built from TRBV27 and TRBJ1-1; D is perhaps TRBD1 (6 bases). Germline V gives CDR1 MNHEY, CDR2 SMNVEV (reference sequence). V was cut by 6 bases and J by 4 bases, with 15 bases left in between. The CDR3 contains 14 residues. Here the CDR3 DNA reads TGTGCCAGCAGCAGGGGATACGGAAGCACTGAAGCTTTCTTT. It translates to CASSRGYGSTEAFF.

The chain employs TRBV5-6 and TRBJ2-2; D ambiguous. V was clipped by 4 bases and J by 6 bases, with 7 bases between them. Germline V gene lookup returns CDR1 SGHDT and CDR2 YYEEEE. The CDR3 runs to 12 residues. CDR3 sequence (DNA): TGTGCCAGCAGCCCCTACGCCGGGGAGCTGTTTTTT. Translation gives CASSPYAGELFF.

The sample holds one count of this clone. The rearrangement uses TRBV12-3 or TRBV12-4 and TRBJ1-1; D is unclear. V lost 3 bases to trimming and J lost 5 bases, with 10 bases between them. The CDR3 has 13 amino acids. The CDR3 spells CASSFRSGTEAFF. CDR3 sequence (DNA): TGTGCCAGCAGTTTTAGGTCGGGTACTGAAGCTTTCTTT.

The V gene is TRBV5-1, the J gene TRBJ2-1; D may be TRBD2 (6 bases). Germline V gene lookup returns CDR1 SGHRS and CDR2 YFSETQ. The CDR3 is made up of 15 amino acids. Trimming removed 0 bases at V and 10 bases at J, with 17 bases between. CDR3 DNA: TGCGCCAGCAGCTTGGCCGATGGACTCCGGGGGGAGCAGTTCTTC. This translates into CASSLADGLRGEQFF.

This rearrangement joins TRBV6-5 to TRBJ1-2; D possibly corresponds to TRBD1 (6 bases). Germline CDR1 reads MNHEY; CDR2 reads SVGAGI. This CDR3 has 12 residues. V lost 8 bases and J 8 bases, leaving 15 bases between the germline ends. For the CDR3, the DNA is TGTGCCAGCTCCGGTGGGGGCCGAGGCTACACCTTC. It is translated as CASSGGGRGYTF.

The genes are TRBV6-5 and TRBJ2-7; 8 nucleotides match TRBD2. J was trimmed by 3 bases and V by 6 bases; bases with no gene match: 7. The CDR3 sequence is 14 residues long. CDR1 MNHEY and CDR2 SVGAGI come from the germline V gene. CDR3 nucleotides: TGTGCCAGCAGGCGAGCGGGAGAGAGCTACGAGCAGTACTTC. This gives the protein CASRRAGESYEQYF.

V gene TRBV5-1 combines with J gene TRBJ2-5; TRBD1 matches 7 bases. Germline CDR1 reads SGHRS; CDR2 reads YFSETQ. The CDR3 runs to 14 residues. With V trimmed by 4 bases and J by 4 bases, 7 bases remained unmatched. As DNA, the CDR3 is TGCGCCAGCAGCCTCTGGACAGGAGGAGAGACCCAGTACTTC. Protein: CASSLWTGGETQYF. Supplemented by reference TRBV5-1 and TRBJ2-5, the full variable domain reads KAGVTQTPRYLIKTRGQQVTLSCSPISGHRSVSWYQQTPGQGLQFLFEYFSETQRNKGNFPGRFSGRQFSNSRSEMNVSTLELGDSALYLCASSLWTGGETQYFGPGTRLLVL.

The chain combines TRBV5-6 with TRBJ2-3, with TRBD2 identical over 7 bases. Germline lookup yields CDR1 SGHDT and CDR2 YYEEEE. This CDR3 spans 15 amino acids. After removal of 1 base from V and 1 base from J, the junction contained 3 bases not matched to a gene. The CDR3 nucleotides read TGTGCCAGCAGCTTGAGGGACTATCGCACAGATACGCAGTATTTT. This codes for CASSLRDYRTDTQYF.

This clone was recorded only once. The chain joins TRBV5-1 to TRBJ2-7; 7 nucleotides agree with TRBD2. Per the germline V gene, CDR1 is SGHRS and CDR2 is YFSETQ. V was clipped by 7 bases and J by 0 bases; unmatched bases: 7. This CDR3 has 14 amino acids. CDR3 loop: CASWEGGNSYEQYF. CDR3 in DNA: TGCGCCAGCTGGGAGGGAGGGAACTCCTACGAGCAGTACTTC. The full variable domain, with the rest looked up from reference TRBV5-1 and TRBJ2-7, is KAGVTQTPRYLIKTRGQQVTLSCSPISGHRSVSWYQQTPGQGLQFLFEYFSETQRNKGNFPGRFSGRQFSNSRSEMNVSTLELGDSALYLCASWEGGNSYEQYFGPGTRLTVT.

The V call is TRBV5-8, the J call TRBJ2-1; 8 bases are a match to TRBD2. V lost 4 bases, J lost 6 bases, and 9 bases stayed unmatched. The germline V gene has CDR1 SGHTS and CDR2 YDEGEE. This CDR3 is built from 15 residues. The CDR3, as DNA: TGTGCCAGCAGCCCCCGGGAGGGTTCGCCCAATGAGCAGTTCTTC. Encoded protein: CASSPREGSPNEQFF.

CDR3 DNA sequence: TGTGCCAGTAACACCGGGACACTTAATGGCTACACCTTC. Residues: CASNTGTLNGYTF. The chain employs TRBV19 and TRBJ1-2; perhaps TRBD1 as D (6 bases). The germline V gene has CDR1 LNHDA and CDR2 SQIVND (reference sequence). CDR3 length: 13 residues. V lost 7 bases and J 6 bases, leaving 15 bases between the germline ends.

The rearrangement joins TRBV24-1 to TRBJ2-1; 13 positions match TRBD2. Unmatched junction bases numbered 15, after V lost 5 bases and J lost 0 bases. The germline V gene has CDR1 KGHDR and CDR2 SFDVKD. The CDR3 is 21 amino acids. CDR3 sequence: CATSAAPSGLAGISSYNEQFF. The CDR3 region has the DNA TGTGCCACCAGTGCTGCCCCCTCGGGACTAGCGGGAATAAGCTCCTACAATGAGCAGTTCTTC.

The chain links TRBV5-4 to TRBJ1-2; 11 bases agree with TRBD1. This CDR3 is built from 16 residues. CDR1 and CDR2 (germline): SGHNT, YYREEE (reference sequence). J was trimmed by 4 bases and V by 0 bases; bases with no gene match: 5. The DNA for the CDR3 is TGTGCCAGCAGCTTGGCGGACAGGGGGCATATCTATGGCTACACCTTC. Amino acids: CASSLADRGHIYGYTF.

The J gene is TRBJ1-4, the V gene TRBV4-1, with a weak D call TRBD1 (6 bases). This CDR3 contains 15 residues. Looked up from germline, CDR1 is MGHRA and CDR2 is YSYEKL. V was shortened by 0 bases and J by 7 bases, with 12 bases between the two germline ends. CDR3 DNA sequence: TGCGCCAGCAGCCAAGATAAGACAGGAGTTGAAAAACTGTTTTTT. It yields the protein CASSQDKTGVEKLFF.

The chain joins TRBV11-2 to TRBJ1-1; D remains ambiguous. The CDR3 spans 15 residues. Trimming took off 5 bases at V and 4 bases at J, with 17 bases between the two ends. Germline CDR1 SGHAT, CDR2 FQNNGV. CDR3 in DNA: TGTGCCAGCAGCCCCGCGGGGAATGGGTCCACTGAAGCTTTCTTT. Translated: CASSPAGNGSTEAFF.